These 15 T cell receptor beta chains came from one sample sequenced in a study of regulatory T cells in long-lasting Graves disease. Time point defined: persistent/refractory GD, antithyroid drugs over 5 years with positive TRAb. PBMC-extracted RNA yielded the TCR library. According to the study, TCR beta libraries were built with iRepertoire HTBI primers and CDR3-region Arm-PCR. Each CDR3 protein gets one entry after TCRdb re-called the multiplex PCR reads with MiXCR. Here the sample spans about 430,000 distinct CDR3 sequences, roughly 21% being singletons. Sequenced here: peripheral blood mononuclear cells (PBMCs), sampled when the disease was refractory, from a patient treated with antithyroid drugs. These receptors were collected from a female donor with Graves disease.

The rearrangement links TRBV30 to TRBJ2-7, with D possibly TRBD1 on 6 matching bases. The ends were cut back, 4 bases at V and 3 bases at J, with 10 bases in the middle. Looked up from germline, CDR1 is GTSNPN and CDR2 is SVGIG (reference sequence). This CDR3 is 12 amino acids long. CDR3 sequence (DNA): TGTGCCTGGACTATGGACAGCTACGAGCAGTACTTC. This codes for CAWTMDSYEQYF.

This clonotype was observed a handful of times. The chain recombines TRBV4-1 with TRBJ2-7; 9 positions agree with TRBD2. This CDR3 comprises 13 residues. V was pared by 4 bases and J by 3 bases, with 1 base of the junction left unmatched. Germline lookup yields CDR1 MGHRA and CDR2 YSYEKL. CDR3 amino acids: CASSPSGDYEQYF. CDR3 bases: TGCGCCAGCAGCCCTAGCGGGGACTACGAGCAGTACTTC.

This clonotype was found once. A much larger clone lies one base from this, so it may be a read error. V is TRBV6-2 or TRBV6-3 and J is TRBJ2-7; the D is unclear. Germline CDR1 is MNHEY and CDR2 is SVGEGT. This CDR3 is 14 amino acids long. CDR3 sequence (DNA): TGTGCCAGCAGTGACTCATCGGCCCTTTACGAGCAGTACTTC. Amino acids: CASSDSSALYEQYF.

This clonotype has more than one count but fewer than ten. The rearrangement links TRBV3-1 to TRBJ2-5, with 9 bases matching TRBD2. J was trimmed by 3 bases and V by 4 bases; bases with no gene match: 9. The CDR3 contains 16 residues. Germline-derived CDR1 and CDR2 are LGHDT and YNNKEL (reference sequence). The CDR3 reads CASSPREGPHEETQYF. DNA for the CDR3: TGTGCCAGCAGCCCGCGGGAGGGCCCCCACGAAGAGACCCAGTACTTC.

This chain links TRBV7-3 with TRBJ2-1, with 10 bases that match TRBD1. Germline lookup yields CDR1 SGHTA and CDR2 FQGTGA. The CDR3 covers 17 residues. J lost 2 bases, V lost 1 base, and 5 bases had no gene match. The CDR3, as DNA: TGTGCCAGCAGCTTAAGGGGGGGACAGGGGCCCTACAATGAGCAGTTCTTC. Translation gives CASSLRGGQGPYNEQFF.

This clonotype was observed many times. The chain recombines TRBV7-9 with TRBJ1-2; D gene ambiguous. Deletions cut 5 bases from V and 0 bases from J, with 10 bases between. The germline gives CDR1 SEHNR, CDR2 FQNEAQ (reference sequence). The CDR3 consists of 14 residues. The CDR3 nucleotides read TGTGCCAGCAGCCCCCCGACCGCTAACTATGGCTACACCTTC. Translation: CASSPPTANYGYTF.

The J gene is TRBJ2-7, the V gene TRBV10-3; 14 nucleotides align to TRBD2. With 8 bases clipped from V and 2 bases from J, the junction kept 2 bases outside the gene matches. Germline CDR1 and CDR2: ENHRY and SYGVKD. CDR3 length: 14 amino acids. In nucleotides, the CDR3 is TGTGCCATCGGGACTAGCGGGAGAACCTACGAGCAGTACTTC. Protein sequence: CAIGTSGRTYEQYF.

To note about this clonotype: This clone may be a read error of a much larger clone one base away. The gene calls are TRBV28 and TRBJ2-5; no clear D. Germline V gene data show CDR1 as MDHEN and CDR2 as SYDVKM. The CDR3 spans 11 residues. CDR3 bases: TGTGCCAGCGGCCCTAAAAAGACCCAGCACTTC. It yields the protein CASGPKKTQHF.

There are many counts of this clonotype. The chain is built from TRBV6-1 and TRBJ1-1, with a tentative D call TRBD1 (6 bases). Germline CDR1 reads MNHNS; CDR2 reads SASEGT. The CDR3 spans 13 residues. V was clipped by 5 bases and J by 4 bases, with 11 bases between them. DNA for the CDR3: TGTGCCAGCAGTATACAGGGTTTCACTGAAGCTTTCTTT. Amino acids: CASSIQGFTEAFF.

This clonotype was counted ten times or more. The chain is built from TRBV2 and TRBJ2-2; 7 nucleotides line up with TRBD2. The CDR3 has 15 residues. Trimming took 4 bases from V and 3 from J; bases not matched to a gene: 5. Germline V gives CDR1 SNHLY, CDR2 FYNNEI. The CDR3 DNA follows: TGTGCCAGCAGTGTTTATCTAGCGGACACCGGGGAGCTGTTTTTT. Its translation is CASSVYLADTGELFF.

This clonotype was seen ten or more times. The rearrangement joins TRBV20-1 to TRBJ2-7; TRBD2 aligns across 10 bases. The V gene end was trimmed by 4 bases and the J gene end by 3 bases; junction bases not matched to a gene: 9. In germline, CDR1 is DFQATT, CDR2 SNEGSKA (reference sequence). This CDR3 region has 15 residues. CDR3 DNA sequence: TGCAGTGCTAAACAGCTAGCGGGAGAAGTCTACGAGCAGTACTTC. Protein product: CSAKQLAGEVYEQYF.

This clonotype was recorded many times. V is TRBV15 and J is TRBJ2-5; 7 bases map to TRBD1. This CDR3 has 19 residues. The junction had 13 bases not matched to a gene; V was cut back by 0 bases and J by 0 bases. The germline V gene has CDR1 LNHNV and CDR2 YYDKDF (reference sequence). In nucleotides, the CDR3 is TGTGCCACCAGCAGAGACGAGTCTTGGGGGACAGCGTACCAAGAGACCCAGTACTTC. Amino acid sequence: CATSRDESWGTAYQETQYF.

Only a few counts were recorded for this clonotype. The CDR3 here is CASSVRRGDYNEQFF. CDR3 bases: TGTGCCAGCAGTGTGCGTCGGGGGGACTACAATGAGCAGTTCTTC. This chain connects TRBV2 to TRBJ2-1, with 7 bases lining up with TRBD2. Germline CDR1 reads SNHLY; CDR2 reads FYNNEI. V lost 4 bases and J lost 3; bases outside the gene matches: 6. CDR3 length: 15 amino acids.

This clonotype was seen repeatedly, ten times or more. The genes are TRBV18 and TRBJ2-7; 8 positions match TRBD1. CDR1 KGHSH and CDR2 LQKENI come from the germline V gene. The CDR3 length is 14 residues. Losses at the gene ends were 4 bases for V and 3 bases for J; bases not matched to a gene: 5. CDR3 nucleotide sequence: TGTGCCAGCTCACACCGGGACAGGAGCTACGAGCAGTACTTC. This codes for CASSHRDRSYEQYF.

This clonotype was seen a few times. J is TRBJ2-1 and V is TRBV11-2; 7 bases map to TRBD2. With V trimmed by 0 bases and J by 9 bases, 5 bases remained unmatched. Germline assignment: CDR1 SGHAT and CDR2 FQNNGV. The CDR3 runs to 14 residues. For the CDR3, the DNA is TGTGCCAGCAGCTTAGAGCCGGGAGGCGGTGAGCAGTTCTTC. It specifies CASSLEPGGGEQFF.